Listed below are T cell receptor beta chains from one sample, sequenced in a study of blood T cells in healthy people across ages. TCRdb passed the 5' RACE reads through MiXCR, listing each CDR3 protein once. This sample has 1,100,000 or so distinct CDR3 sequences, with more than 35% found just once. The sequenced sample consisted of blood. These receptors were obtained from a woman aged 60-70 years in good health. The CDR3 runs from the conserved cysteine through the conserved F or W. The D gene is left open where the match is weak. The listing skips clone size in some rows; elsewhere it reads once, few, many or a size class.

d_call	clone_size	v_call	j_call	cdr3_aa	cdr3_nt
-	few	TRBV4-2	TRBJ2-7	CASSHGSGLAYEQYF	TGTGCCAGCAGCCACGGAAGCGGCCTTGCCTACGAGCAGTACTTC
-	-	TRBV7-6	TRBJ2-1	CASSLQQGTYNEQFF	TGTGCCAGCAGCCTGCAGCAGGGGACCTACAATGAGCAGTTCTTC
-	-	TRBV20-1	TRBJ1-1	CSATQGEDTEAFF	TGCAGTGCTACACAGGGAGAGGACACTGAAGCTTTCTTT
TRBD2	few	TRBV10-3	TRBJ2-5	CATSSGSETQYF	TGTGCCACCTCTAGCGGGAGTGAGACCCAGTACTTC
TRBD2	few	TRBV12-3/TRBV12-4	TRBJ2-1	CASRLAGFGEQFF	TGTGCCAGCAGACTAGCGGGATTTGGTGAGCAGTTCTTC
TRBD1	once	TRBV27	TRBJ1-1	CASSHRGAGTEAFF	TGTGCCAGCAGCCACAGGGGGGCTGGCACTGAAGCTTTCTTT
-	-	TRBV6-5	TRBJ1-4	CASSYSGNDEKLFF	TGTGCCAGCAGTTACTCAGGGAACGATGAAAAACTGTTTTTT
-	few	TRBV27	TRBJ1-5	CASSLEGIQPQHF	TGTGCCAGCAGTTTAGAAGGCATCCAGCCCCAGCATTTT
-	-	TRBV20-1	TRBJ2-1	CSASPLAAGPYNEQFF	TGCAGTGCTAGCCCTCTCGCCGCGGGGCCTTACAATGAGCAGTTCTTC
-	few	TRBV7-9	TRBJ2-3	CASRPGETDTQYF	TGTGCCAGCAGGCCGGGAGAAACAGATACGCAGTATTTT
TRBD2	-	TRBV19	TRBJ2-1	CASIGGLAGDNEQFF	TGTGCCAGTATTGGGGGACTAGCGGGAGACAATGAGCAGTTCTTC
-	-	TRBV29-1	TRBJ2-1	CSVEPRGDKEQFF	TGCAGCGTTGAACCCCGGGGAGACAAAGAGCAGTTCTTC
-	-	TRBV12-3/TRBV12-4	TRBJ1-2	CASSCEGGDGYTF	TGTGCCAGCAGTTGCGAGGGCGGGGATGGCTACACCTTC
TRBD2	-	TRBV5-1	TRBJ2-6	CASSLALGGISGANVLTF	TGCGCCAGCAGCTTGGCCCTGGGGGGGATCTCTGGGGCCAACGTCCTGACTTTC